This TCR beta chain comes out of a study of blood T cell repertoires in COVID-19. Study-wide context: COVID-19 samples collected from the United States, Italy and Spain covered acute and convalescent phases.

The cohort comprised adults aged roughly 18 to 95 years residing in about two dozen US areas. Researchers sorted participants into cohorts using their self-reported clinical history. Data came from immunoSEQ multiplex PCR; TCRdb stores just in-frame clones and leaves some out. This sample has approximately 160,000 clones, with approximately 87% found just once. The CDR3 spans 14 residues. Per germline, CDR1 MRHNA and CDR2 SNTAGT. J gave up 5 bases and V 8 bases, and 5 bases lay outside the gene matches. This clonotype was sampled from a woman in her forties or fifties who had recovered from COVID-19. The sequenced sample consisted of PBMCs or T cells enriched from blood (not recorded which). This chain uses TRBV6-4 with TRBJ2-3; 12 bases fit TRBD2. DNA of the CDR3: TGTGCCAGCCGACTAGCGGGGGTAAGAGATACGCAGTATTTT. Its translation is CASRLAGVRDTQYF.